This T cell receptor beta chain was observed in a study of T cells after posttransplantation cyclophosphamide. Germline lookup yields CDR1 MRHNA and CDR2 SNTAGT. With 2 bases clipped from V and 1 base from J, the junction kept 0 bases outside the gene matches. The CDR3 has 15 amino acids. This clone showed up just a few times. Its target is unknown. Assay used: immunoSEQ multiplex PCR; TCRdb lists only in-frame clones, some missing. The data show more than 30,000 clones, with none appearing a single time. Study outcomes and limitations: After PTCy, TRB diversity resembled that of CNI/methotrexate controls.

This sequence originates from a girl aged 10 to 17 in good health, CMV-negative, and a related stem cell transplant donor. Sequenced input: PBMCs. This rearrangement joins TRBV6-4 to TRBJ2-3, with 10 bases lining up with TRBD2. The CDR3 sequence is CASSDTSGGTDTQYF. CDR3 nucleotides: TGTGCCAGCAGTGACACTAGCGGGGGCACAGATACGCAGTATTTT.